The clone carrying this TCR beta chain was seen ten or more times. Its matching antigen is unknown. The sample originates from a study of CD8 T cells in ankylosing spondylitis. Study findings and constraints: Disease-associated clones were reportedly significantly overrepresented in matched ankylosing spondylitis synovial fluid. CD8+ cells made up the disease-linked clones, which were relatively rare in peripheral blood. The study identified a TCR beta motif of roughly eight highly homologous variants that appeared characteristic of ankylosing spondylitis blood.

Quantitative 5'-RACE was performed with molecular barcodes, and it yielded the TCR beta libraries. Each CDR3 protein is one row after TCRdb ran MiXCR on the 5' RACE reads. The table includes approximately 240,000 distinct CDR3 sequences, roughly a quarter detected once. The CDR3 length is 15 residues. Germline V gene sequence: CDR1 SGHRS, CDR2 YFSETQ. The V end lost 0 bases, the J end lost 2 bases, and 11 bases lay between the germline ends. The origin of this receptor is a male donor with ankylosing spondylitis or in good health (not recorded which). V is TRBV5-1 and J is TRBJ1-2; perhaps TRBD1 as D (5 bases). Specimen: blood, either unsorted or a sorted T cell fraction (not recorded which). For the CDR3, the DNA is TGCGCCAGCAGCTTGGAGGCAGGGCGGAACTATGGCTACACCTTC. Its protein is CASSLEAGRNYGYTF.